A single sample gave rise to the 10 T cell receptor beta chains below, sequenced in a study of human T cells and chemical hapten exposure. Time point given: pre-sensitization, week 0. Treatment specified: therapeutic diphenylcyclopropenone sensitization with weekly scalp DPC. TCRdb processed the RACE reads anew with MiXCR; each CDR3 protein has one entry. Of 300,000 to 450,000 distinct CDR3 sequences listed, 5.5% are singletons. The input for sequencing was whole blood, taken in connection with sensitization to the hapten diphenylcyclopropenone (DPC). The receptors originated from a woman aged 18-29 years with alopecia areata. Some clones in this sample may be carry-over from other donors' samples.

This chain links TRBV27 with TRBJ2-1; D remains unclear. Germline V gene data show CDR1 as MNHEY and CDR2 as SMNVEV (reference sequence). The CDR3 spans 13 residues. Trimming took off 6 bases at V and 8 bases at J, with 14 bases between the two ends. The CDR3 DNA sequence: TGTGCCAGCAGCCTTTACGACCGCGATGAGCAGTTCTTC. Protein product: CASSLYDRDEQFF.

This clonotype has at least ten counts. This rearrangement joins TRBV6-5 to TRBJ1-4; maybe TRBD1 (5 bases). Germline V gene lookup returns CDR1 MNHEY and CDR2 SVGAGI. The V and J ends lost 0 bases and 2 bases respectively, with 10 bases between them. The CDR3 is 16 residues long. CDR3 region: CASSYSIWGTNEKLFF. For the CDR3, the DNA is TGTGCCAGCAGTTACTCGATTTGGGGGACTAATGAAAAACTGTTTTTT.

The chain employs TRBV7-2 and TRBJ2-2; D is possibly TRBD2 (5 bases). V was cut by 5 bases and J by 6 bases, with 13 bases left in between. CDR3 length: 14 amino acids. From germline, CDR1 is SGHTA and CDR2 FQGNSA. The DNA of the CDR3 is TGTGCCAGCAGCCCCATTCTAGCTGCCGGGGAGCTGTTTTTT. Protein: CASSPILAAGELFF.

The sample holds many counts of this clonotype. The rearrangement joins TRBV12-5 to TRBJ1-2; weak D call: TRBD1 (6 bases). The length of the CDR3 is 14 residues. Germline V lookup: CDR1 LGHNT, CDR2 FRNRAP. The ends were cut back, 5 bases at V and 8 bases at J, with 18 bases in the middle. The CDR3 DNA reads TGTGCTAGTGGTCCTGCTACAGGGTTCGGGGGCTACACCTTC. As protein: CASGPATGFGGYTF. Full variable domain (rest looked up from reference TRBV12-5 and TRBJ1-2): DARVTQTPRHKVTEMGQEVTMRCQPILGHNTVFWYRQTMMQGLELLAYFRNRAPLDDSGMPKDRFSAEMPDATLATLKIQPSEPRDSAVYFCASGPATGFGGYTFGSGTRLTVV.

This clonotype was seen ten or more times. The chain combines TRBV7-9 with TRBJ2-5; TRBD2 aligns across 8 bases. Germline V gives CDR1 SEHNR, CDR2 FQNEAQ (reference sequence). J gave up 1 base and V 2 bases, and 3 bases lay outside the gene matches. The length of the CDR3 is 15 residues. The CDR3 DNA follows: TGTGCCAGCAGCTTAAGGCGGGGGGTCCAAGAGACCCAGTACTTC. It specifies CASSLRRGVQETQYF.

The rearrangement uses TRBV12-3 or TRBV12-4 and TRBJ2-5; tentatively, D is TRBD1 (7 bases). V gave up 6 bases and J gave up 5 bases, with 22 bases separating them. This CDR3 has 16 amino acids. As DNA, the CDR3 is TGTGCCAGCAGCCTCCTCGGTCCGACAGGGAGGGAGACCCAGTACTTC. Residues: CASSLLGPTGRETQYF.

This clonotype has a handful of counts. This CDR3 is CAAGWVGYNEQFF. CDR3 sequence (DNA): TGTGCCGCCGGTTGGGTCGGCTACAATGAGCAGTTCTTC. The chain is built from TRBV28 and TRBJ2-1; D remains unclear. Germline V gene sequence: CDR1 MDHEN, CDR2 SYDVKM. Between the trimmed V and J ends, which lost 11 bases and 3 bases, there was a span of 14 bases. This CDR3 region has 13 residues.

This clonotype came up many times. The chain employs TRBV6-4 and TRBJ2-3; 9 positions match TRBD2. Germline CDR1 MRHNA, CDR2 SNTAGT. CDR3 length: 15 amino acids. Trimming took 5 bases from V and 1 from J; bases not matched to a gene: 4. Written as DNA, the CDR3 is TGTGCCAGCAGTCTTAGCGGGGGCGGCACAGATACGCAGTATTTT. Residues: CASSLSGGGTDTQYF.

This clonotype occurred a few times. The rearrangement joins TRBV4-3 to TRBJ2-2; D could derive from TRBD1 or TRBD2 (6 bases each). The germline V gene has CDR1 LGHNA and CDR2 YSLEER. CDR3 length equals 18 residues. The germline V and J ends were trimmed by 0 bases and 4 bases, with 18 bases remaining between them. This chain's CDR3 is CASSQDQWGAGSTGELFF. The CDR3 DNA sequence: TGCGCCAGCAGCCAAGATCAGTGGGGGGCCGGGAGCACCGGGGAGCTGTTTTTT.

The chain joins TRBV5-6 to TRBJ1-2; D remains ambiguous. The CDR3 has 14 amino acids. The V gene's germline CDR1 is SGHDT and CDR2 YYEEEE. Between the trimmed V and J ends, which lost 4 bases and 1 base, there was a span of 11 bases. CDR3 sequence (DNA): TGTGCCAGCAGCCGATACCAGTATAACTATGGCTACACCTTC. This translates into CASSRYQYNYGYTF.